This TCR beta chain originates from a study of CD8 T cells in ankylosing spondylitis (TCRdb year 2017). At the level of the whole study: T cell receptor beta repertoires were profiled in healthy donors and ankylosing spondylitis patients so that disease-linked TCR variants could be found. The whole study cohort included 95 to 130 healthy donors and 20 to 25 ankylosing spondylitis patients. Peripheral blood was sampled, and synovial fluid was also collected from ankylosing spondylitis patients.

With regard to this clonotype: Its antigen specificity is not known. No much larger clonotype is one base removed from it; base qualities were not supplied.

What the study reported, not specific to this receptor: The disease-linked clones had a CD8+ phenotype and were found at relatively low frequencies in peripheral blood. According to the report, matched synovial fluid samples from ankylosing spondylitis patients were significantly enriched for the disease-linked clones. Blood from ankylosing spondylitis patients appeared to be characterized by a TCR beta motif made up of 8 or 9 highly homologous amino acid variants. Some motif variants had previously been reported in the synovial fluid and blood of reactive arthritis patients, which suggests shared mechanisms of disease initiation.

V is shortened by 5 bases, J by 2 bases, and the region joining them spans 8 bases. The CDR3 spans 13 residues, from the cysteine through the phenylalanine. The DNA shown is the 39-base CDR3, in frame from base 1. CDR1 and CDR2 (SSHAT, FNYEAQ) derive from the germline V gene (reference sequence). The data were produced on an Illumina HiSeq 2500. TCR beta libraries were prepared by quantitative 5'-RACE with molecular barcodes. The authors' pipeline ran thus. To identify disease-linked TCR variants, a new computational method was used, one built on a probabilistic model of VDJ rearrangement. Through fastp at Q25 and MiXCR, TCRdb rebuilt clones from the public reads, retaining in-frame beta chains. Rows with a matching CDR3 protein are joined into one entry that keeps the most common DNA and genes. For this entry, the V and J calls and clone size follow TCRdb and not the study's own pipeline. The sample contains approximately 550,000 distinct CDR3 sequences, over 9.5% of them found a single time. The ten largest account for about 6.8% of the sample.

Source material: blood, either unsorted or a sorted T cell fraction (not recorded which). The clonotype comes from a male donor with ankylosing spondylitis. The chain is encoded by TRBV7-7 joined to TRBJ2-3; the D gene cannot be named for sure. For the CDR3, the sequence is CASSQSYTDTQYF. The nucleotides are TGTGCCAGCAGCCAAAGTTACACAGATACGCAGTATTTT.